Listed below are T cell receptor beta chains from one sample, sequenced in a study of shared clonotypes between healthy human individuals. The method was immunoSEQ multiplex PCR; TCRdb's version includes in-frame clones alone and lacks a portion of them. This sample has about 2.4 million clones, with roughly 93% found just once. Sequenced material: naive CD4+ T cells from PBMCs. The receptor source for this set is a man aged 18 to 35 in good health. Some clones in this sample may be carry-over from other donors' samples. Each CDR3 is given with its conserved first and last residue. Fields, in order: D gene, clone size, J gene, V gene, CDR3 DNA, CDR3 protein. The D gene is left open where the match is weak. Clone size is shown for a subset of rows, as once, few, many or a class of expanded clone.

D: TRBD2; size: -; J: TRBJ2-7; V: TRBV5-1; DNA: TGCGCCAGCAGCTCCCTAGCGGGAGCAACCCACGAGCAGTACTTC; CDR3: CASSSLAGATHEQYF
D: TRBD2; size: -; J: TRBJ2-3; V: TRBV6-1; DNA: TGTGCCAGCACCCGAGGGTCTAGCGGGAGGGATACGCAGTATTTT; CDR3: CASTRGSSGRDTQYF
D: TRBD1; size: -; J: TRBJ1-2; V: TRBV27; DNA: TGTGCCAGCAGTTCCTCCGGGACAGGCTTCTGGCACTATGGCTACACCTTC; CDR3: CASSSSGTGFWHYGYTF
D: TRBD1; size: few; J: TRBJ1-5; V: TRBV28; DNA: TGTGCCAGCAGTTCTACAGGGGTCTATAGCAATCAGCCCCAGCATTTT; CDR3: CASSSTGVYSNQPQHF
D: TRBD2; size: -; J: TRBJ2-3; V: TRBV7-9; DNA: TGTGCCAGCAGCTTAAGAGCGGGAGTAACAGATACGCAGTATTTT; CDR3: CASSLRAGVTDTQYF
D: -; size: -; J: TRBJ1-6; V: TRBV28; DNA: TGTGCCAGCAAGGCGCAGACGAATTCACCCCTCCACTTT; CDR3: CASKAQTNSPLHF
D: TRBD1; size: -; J: TRBJ1-2; V: TRBV28; DNA: TGTGCCAGCAGACAGGGGATAAACTATGGCTACACCTTC; CDR3: CASRQGINYGYTF
D: -; size: -; J: TRBJ1-3; V: TRBV27; DNA: TGTGCCAGCAGGAGCAGACCCAACTCTGGAAACACCATATATTTT; CDR3: CASRSRPNSGNTIYF
D: TRBD1; size: -; J: TRBJ2-1; V: TRBV5-5; DNA: TGTGCCAGCAGCCCCACCGGACAGGGCTACAATGAGCAGTTCTTC; CDR3: CASSPTGQGYNEQFF
D: -; size: few; J: TRBJ1-1; V: TRBV4-2; DNA: TGTGCCAGCAGCCAGGGATATTCCACAGCCAACACTGAAGCTTTCTTT; CDR3: CASSQGYSTANTEAFF
D: -; size: -; J: TRBJ2-7; V: TRBV10-2; DNA: TGCGCCAGCAGCCAACTCGGCGGGCAGTACTTC; CDR3: CASSQLGGQYF
D: -; size: -; J: TRBJ2-3; V: TRBV7-2; DNA: TGTGCCAGCAGCTTAGGGGGGCCAAGCACAGATACGCAGTATTTT; CDR3: CASSLGGPSTDTQYF
D: -; size: -; J: TRBJ2-1; V: TRBV7-3; DNA: TGTGCCAGCAGCTTAGCCCCACTTAGCGCCACTGCCTACAATGAGCAGTTCTTC; CDR3: CASSLAPLSATAYNEQFF
D: -; size: -; J: TRBJ2-2; V: TRBV5-1; DNA: TGCGCCAGCAGAGTAACCACCGGGGAGCTGTTTTTT; CDR3: CASRVTTGELFF
D: TRBD1; size: -; J: TRBJ1-1; V: TRBV7-2; DNA: TGTGCCAGCAGCTTATCGACAGGGGTGAGGAACACTGAAGCTTTCTTT; CDR3: CASSLSTGVRNTEAFF
D: -; size: -; J: TRBJ2-1; V: TRBV2; DNA: TGTGCCAGCAGAGAAAGAGCGGGACAATCGCAGTTCTTC; CDR3: CASRERAGQSQFF